A single sample gave rise to the 20 T cell receptor beta chains below, sequenced in a study of T cells in Graves' hyperthyroidism and ophthalmopathy. Amplified TCR beta CDR3 regions derived from RNA transcripts. The TCR CDR3 was amplified in a first-round RT-PCR using the HTBI primer set. TCRdb fed the multiplex PCR reads into MiXCR, producing one record per CDR3 protein. The repertoire holds 300,000 to 450,000 distinct CDR3 sequences, with about 25% as singletons. The sequenced material came from blood. These receptors all stem from a man aged 50-60 years with Graves' hyperthyroidism.

This clonotype has just a few counts. The genes are TRBV20-1 and TRBJ2-7; TRBD1 agrees at 9 bases. The CDR3 covers 13 residues. With 7 bases clipped from V and 3 bases from J, the junction kept 7 bases outside the gene matches. Germline CDR1 reads DFQATT; CDR2 reads SNEGSKA (reference sequence). The CDR3 nucleotides read TGCAGTGGGGGGGGACAGGGTGTCTACGAGCAGTACTTC. This gives the protein CSGGGQGVYEQYF.

The chain couples TRBV20-1 to TRBJ2-5, with no clear D. With 0 bases removed from V and 1 base from J, the gap between germline ends came to 6 bases. The germline V gene has CDR1 DFQATT and CDR2 SNEGSKA (reference sequence). The CDR3 covers 13 residues. The DNA of the CDR3 is TGCAGTGCTAGAGAGATCGCCCAAGAGACCCAGTACTTC. This sequence encodes CSAREIAQETQYF.

The chain employs TRBV5-1 and TRBJ2-2; D is possibly TRBD1 (5 bases). Per germline, CDR1 SGHRS and CDR2 YFSETQ. This CDR3 has 13 amino acids. Trimming stripped 4 bases from V and 5 bases from J, with 9 bases between. The CDR3 loop is CASSVTGTGELFF. CDR3 nucleotides: TGCGCCAGCAGCGTAACAGGAACCGGGGAGCTGTTTTTT.

This clonotype was picked up a small number of times. The chain is built from TRBV6-1 and TRBJ1-2; 8 nucleotides match TRBD1. CDR1 MNHNS and CDR2 SASEGT come from the germline V gene. V trimming: 2 bases; J trimming: 5 bases; junction bases outside the gene matches: 4. This CDR3 contains 14 residues. The CDR3 reads CASSETDRAYGYTF. The CDR3 nucleotides are TGTGCCAGCAGTGAAACGGACAGGGCGTATGGCTACACCTTC.

The table lists this clonotype with many counts. The chain couples TRBV27 to TRBJ2-7, with D maybe TRBD2 (5 bases). CDR3 length: 14 residues. V was clipped by 6 bases and J by 6 bases, with 18 bases between them. The germline CDR1 and CDR2 sequences are MNHEY and SMNVEV (reference sequence). Written as DNA, the CDR3 is TGTGCCAGCAGGGCCTCCGGACTGCTCGGCGAGCAGTACTTC. Translating it yields CASRASGLLGEQYF.

The rearrangement links TRBV4-1 to TRBJ2-1; no definite D call. V dropped 1 base and J dropped 6 bases, with 7 bases sitting between them. Germline CDR1 and CDR2: MGHRA and YSYEKL. CDR3 length equals 13 residues. For the CDR3, the DNA is TGCGCCAGCAGCCAAGGTCTACCCAATGAGCAGTTCTTC. It specifies CASSQGLPNEQFF.

V usage is TRBV24-1 and J usage is TRBJ2-2; D is possibly TRBD2 (5 bases). Germline V gene sequence: CDR1 KGHDR, CDR2 SFDVKD. The ends were cut back, 12 bases at V and 2 bases at J, with 12 bases in the middle. The CDR3 runs to 13 residues. CDR3 protein: CAVQRVNTGELFF. CDR3 nucleotides: TGTGCCGTCCAGAGGGTTAACACCGGGGAGCTGTTTTTT.

This clonotype was observed a handful of times. The chain is built from TRBV2 and TRBJ1-2, with 7 bases fitting TRBD1. With 6 bases clipped from V and 3 bases from J, the junction kept 10 bases outside the gene matches. In germline, CDR1 is SNHLY, CDR2 FYNNEI. CDR3 length: 15 residues. The CDR3 region has the DNA TGTGCCAGCAGCGGATACAGGGGATCCCACTATGGCTACACCTTC. Translating it yields CASSGYRGSHYGYTF.

This chain uses TRBV29-1 with TRBJ2-7, with 7 bases fitting TRBD2. From germline, CDR1 is SQVTM and CDR2 ANQGSEA. There are 12 residues in the CDR3. Trimming at V came to 7 bases and at J to 5 bases, leaving 8 bases not matched to a gene. CDR3 nucleotide sequence: TGCAGCGGAGGGTTTGGGGGGGACGAGCAGTACTTC. This sequence encodes CSGGFGGDEQYF.

This sequence joins TRBV7-3 and TRBJ2-7; possible D gene TRBD2, 6 bases. The germline V gene has CDR1 SGHTA and CDR2 FQGTGA. Trimming pared 5 bases from V and 7 bases from J, leaving 15 bases between. The CDR3 is 13 residues long. CDR3 amino acids: CASSPFPGGEQYF. CDR3 DNA: TGTGCCAGCAGCCCCTTCCCTGGGGGGGAGCAGTACTTC.

The CDR3 here is CSARDEGSYTDTQYF. Written as DNA, the CDR3 is TGCAGTGCTAGAGATGAGGGATCCTACACAGATACGCAGTATTTT. The chain couples TRBV20-1 to TRBJ2-3, with D possibly being TRBD2 (5 bases). The CDR3 sequence is 15 residues long. Trimming left V 0 bases short and J 2 bases short, with 12 bases between. CDR1 and CDR2 from the germline V gene are DFQATT and SNEGSKA (reference sequence).

The rearrangement uses TRBV19 and TRBJ1-1; 8 bases fit TRBD1. Losses at the gene ends were 5 bases for V and 11 bases for J; bases not matched to a gene: 13. From germline, CDR1 is LNHDA and CDR2 SQIVND (reference sequence). CDR3 size: 14 residues. The CDR3, as DNA: TGTGCCAGTAGTCCCCACCCTCAGGGGGCTCTCGCTTTCTTT. Translation gives CASSPHPQGALAFF.

This clonotype was seen at least ten times. The chain combines TRBV12-3 or TRBV12-4 with TRBJ2-3; D is unclear. Trimming took 3 bases from V and 4 from J, leaving 5 bases between them. This CDR3 contains 12 residues. The CDR3 nucleotides read TGTGCCAGCAGTTTTACCTCAGATACGCAGTATTTT. This encodes CASSFTSDTQYF.

This clonotype was seen a few times. The rearrangement links TRBV30 to TRBJ2-5; 7 bases fit TRBD1. The germline V gene encodes CDR1 GTSNPN and CDR2 SVGIG (reference sequence). The CDR3 length is 19 residues. V lost 6 bases and J lost 3; bases outside the gene matches: 25. CDR3 in DNA: TGTGCCTGTCGTCCCGGGACAGTCGACCCCAATAGAGTCGAAGAGACCCAGTACTTC. It encodes CACRPGTVDPNRVEETQYF.

The sample holds a few counts of this clonotype. V and J are TRBV30 and TRBJ2-3, with D possibly being TRBD1 (6 bases). Germline V gives CDR1 GTSNPN, CDR2 SVGIG (reference sequence). V was shortened by 1 base and J by 9 bases, with 14 bases between the two germline ends. The CDR3 runs 13 residues. In nucleotides, the CDR3 is TGTGCCTGGAGTGGGGGACGGGACAACACGCAGTATTTT. Translation gives CAWSGGRDNTQYF. The complete variable domain, with remaining parts taken from reference TRBV30 and TRBJ2-3, reads SQTIHQWPATLVQPVGSPLSLECTVEGTSNPNLYWYRQAAGRGLQLLFYSVGIGQISSEVPQNLSASRPQDRQFILSSKKLLLSDSGFYLCAWSGGRDNTQYFGPGTRLTVL.

This clonotype was seen more than once but under ten times. The chain couples TRBV5-4 to TRBJ2-7; 8 bases align to TRBD1. CDR1 is SGHNT, CDR2 YYREEE, per germline (reference sequence). The CDR3 sequence is 15 residues long. With 4 bases clipped from V and 1 base from J, the junction kept 7 bases outside the gene matches. Written as DNA, the CDR3 is TGTGCCAGCAGCCCTCGACAGGGGATTTCCTACGAGCAGTACTTC. Protein product: CASSPRQGISYEQYF.

The chain couples TRBV12-3 or TRBV12-4 to TRBJ2-7; possibly TRBD2 for D (5 bases). The CDR3 is 13 residues long. The V end lost 5 bases, the J end lost 6 bases, and 14 bases lay between the germline ends. CDR3 bases: TGTGCCAGCAGTCCGACTACACTAGGCGAGCAGTACTTC. Amino acids: CASSPTTLGEQYF.

The CDR3 here is CASSQGYRGEQYF. The CDR3 bases are TGTGCCAGCAGCCAAGGTTACAGGGGCGAGCAGTACTTC. The chain is built from TRBV3-1 and TRBJ2-7; 7 positions match TRBD1. The CDR3 consists of 13 residues. Trimming at V came to 1 base and at J to 6 bases, leaving 3 bases not matched to a gene. Germline CDR1 reads LGHDT; CDR2 reads YNNKEL (reference sequence).

This chain connects TRBV20-1 to TRBJ2-1; 10 nucleotides match TRBD2. The CDR3 runs 16 residues. The J segment lost 3 bases and the V segment lost 2 bases, leaving 7 bases of the junction unmatched. Germline assignment: CDR1 DFQATT and CDR2 SNEGSKA (reference sequence). CDR3 region: CSARSVSGGGYNEQFF. The DNA for the CDR3 is TGCAGTGCTAGATCTGTAAGCGGGGGGGGCTACAATGAGCAGTTCTTC.

About this clonotype: The CDR3 end shows no conserved phenylalanine or tryptophan, and so a read error is likely. The V gene is TRBV20-1, the J gene TRBJ2-7, with no clear D. Germline lookup yields CDR1 DFQATT and CDR2 SNEGSKA (reference sequence). This CDR3 region has 11 residues. Trimming took off 1 base at V and 3 bases at J, with 4 bases between the two ends. CDR3 nucleotides: TGCAGTGCTAGAGTTATCTACGAGCAGTACTTG. Residues: CSARVIYEQYL.